The 2 T cell receptor beta chains in this list originate from one sample, sequenced in a study of T cells in Graves' hyperthyroidism and ophthalmopathy (dated by TCRdb to about 2019). The library relied on multiplex PCR. These reads were obtained on an Illumina HiSeq 2000. Amplification of TCR beta CDR3 regions was carried out from RNA transcripts. A first-round RT-PCR of the TCR CDR3 used the HTBI primer set with the Qiagen OneStep RT-PCR kit. TCRdb handled the public reads itself, with Q25 trimming in fastp and clone calling in MiXCR, and kept productive beta chains. A single entry per CDR3 protein holds the most common genes and DNA from its merged rows. Here the sample has 640,000 or so distinct CDR3 sequences; under 15% occur a single time. The ten largest make up around 4% of the sample. The sequencing sample was made of blood. The origin of the receptors is a woman between 40 and 55 years old with Graves' ophthalmopathy.

The genes are TRBV4-1 and TRBJ2-5; 11 bases are shared with TRBD2. V lost 4 bases, J lost 5 bases, and 9 bases stayed unmatched. The length of the CDR3 is 16 residues. Germline V lookup: CDR1 MGHRA, CDR2 YSYEKL. CDR3 amino acids: CASSLLGLAERETQYF. DNA for the CDR3: TGCGCCAGCAGCCTCCTGGGACTAGCGGAGCGGGAGACCCAGTACTTC.

V usage is TRBV30 and J usage is TRBJ1-5; maybe TRBD1 (5 bases). V was shortened by 3 bases and J by 2 bases, with 14 bases between the two germline ends. CDR1 is GTSNPN, CDR2 SVGIG, per germline (reference sequence). The CDR3 consists of 15 residues. The CDR3, as DNA: TGTGCCTGGAGCAACCGGGGCGTCGGCAATCAGCCCCAGCATTTT. Amino acids: CAWSNRGVGNQPQHF. The variable domain in full, completed from reference TRBV30 and TRBJ1-5, reads SQTIHQWPATLVQPVGSPLSLECTVEGTSNPNLYWYRQAAGRGLQLLFYSVGIGQISSEVPQNLSASRPQDRQFILSSKKLLLSDSGFYLCAWSNRGVGNQPQHFGDGTRLSIL.